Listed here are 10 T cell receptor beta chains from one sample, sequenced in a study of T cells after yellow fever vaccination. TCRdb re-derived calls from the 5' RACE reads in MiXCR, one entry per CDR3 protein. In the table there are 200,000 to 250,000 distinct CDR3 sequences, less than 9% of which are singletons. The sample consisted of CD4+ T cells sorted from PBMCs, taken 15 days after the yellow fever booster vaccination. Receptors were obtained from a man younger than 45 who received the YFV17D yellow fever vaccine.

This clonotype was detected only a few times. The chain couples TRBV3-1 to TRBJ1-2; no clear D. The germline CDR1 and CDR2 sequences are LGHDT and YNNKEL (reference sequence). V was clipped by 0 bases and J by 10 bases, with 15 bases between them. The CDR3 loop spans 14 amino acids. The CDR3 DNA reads TGTGCCAGCAGCCAAGATCAAGGACGGTTTGCCTACACCTTC. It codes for CASSQDQGRFAYTF. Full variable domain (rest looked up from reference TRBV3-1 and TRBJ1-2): DTAVSQTPKYLVTQMGNDKSIKCEQNLGHDTMYWYKQDSKKFLKIMFSYNNKELIINETVPNRFSPKSPDKAHLNLHINSLELGDSAVYFCASSQDQGRFAYTFGSGTRLTVV.

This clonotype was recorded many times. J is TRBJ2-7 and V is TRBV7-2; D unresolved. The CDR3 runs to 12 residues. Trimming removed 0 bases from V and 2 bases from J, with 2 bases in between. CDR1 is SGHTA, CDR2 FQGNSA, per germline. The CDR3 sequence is CASSLAAYEQYF. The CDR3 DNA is TGTGCCAGCAGCTTAGCGGCCTACGAGCAGTACTTC. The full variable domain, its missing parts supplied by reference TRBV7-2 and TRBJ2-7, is GAGVSQSPSNKVTEKGKDVELRCDPISGHTALYWYRQSLGQGLEFLIYFQGNSAPDKSGLPSDRFSAERTGGSVSTLTIQRTQQEDSAVYLCASSLAAYEQYFGPGTRLTVT.

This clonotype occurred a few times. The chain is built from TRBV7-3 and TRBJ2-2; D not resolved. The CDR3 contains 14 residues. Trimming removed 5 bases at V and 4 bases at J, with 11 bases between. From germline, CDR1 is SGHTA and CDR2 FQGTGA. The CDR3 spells CASSPVLATGELFF. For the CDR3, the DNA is TGTGCCAGCAGCCCGGTTCTGGCCACCGGGGAGCTGTTTTTT.

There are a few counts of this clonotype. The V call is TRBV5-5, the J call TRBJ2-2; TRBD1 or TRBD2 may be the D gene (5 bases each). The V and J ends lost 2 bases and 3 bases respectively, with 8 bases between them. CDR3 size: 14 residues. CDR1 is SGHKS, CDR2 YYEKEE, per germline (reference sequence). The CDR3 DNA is TGTGCCAGCAGCTTAGAGGGACACACCGGGGAGCTGTTTTTT. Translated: CASSLEGHTGELFF.

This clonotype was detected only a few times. The CDR3 DNA reads as TGCAGTGCTCCCGACTCTGTTGAGCAGTTCTTC. It specifies CSAPDSVEQFF. The chain carries TRBV20-1 and TRBJ2-1; D gene unclear. V was trimmed by 5 bases and J by 9 bases, leaving 11 bases between them. Germline CDR1 is DFQATT and CDR2 is SNEGSKA (reference sequence). This CDR3 is 11 amino acids long.

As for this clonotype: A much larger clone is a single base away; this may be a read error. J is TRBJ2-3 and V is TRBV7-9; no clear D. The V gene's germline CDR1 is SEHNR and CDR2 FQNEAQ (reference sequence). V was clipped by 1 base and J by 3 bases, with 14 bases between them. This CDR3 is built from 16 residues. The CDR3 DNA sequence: TGTGCCAGCAGCTTAGTCATCTTGATACGGACAGATACGCAGTATTTT. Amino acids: CASSLVILIRTDTQYF.

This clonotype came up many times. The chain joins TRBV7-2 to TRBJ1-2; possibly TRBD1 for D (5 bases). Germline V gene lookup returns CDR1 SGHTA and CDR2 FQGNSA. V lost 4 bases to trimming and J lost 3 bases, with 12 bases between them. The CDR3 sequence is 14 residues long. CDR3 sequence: CASSWSSRDYGYTF. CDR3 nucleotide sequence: TGTGCCAGCAGCTGGAGTTCCAGGGACTATGGCTACACCTTC.

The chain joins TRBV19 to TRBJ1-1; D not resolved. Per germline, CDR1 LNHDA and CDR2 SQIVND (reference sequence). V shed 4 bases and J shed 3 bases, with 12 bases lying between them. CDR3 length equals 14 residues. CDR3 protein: CASSTLPGDTEAFF. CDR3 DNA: TGTGCCAGTAGTACCCTTCCTGGGGACACTGAAGCTTTCTTT. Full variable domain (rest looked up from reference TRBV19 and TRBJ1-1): DGGITQSPKYLFRKEGQNVTLSCEQNLNHDAMYWYRQDPGQGLRLIYYSQIVNDFQKGDIAEGYSVSREKKESFPLTVTSAQKNPTAFYLCASSTLPGDTEAFFGQGTRLTVV.

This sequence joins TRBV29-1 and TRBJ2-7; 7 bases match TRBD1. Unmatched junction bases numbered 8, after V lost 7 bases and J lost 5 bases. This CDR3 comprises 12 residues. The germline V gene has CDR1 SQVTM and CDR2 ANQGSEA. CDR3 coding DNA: TGCAGCGCTCGACAGGGTAGGGACGAGCAGTACTTC. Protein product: CSARQGRDEQYF.

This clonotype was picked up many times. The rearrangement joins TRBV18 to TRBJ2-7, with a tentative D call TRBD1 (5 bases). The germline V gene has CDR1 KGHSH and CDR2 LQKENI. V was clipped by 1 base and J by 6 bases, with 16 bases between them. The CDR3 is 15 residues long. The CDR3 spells CASSPLQGVNGEQYF. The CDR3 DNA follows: TGTGCCAGCTCACCACTGCAGGGCGTTAACGGCGAGCAGTACTTC.